A single sample is the source of the 23 T cell receptor beta chains below, sequenced in a study of T cells in localized non-small cell lung cancer. The data were produced by immunoSEQ multiplex PCR, yet TCRdb's version contains in-frame clones alone and is incomplete. The table lists 20,000 to 25,000 clones, 85% to 90% of them singletons. Sequenced material: PBMCs, taken before any cancer treatment. The receptors were sampled from a woman between 35 and 75 years old with stage II squamous cell lung carcinoma.

The gene calls are TRBV4-2 and TRBJ2-2; TRBD1 might be the D (6 bases). Trimming cost V 0 bases and J 6 bases, with 11 bases left between them. CDR1 and CDR2 from the germline V gene are LGHNA and YNFKEQ. This CDR3 comprises 15 residues. CDR3 nucleotide sequence: TGTGCCAGCAGCCAAGAATGGGACAACGCCGGGGAGCTGTTTTTT. It encodes CASSQEWDNAGELFF.

The J gene is TRBJ2-7, the V gene TRBV7-6, with TRBD1 identical over 8 bases. Germline-derived CDR1 and CDR2 are SGHVS and FNYEAQ. Trimming took 3 bases from V and 3 from J; bases not matched to a gene: 7. CDR3 length: 15 amino acids. CDR3 nucleotides: TGTGCCAGCAGCTTCCAACAGGGGGGCTTCTACGAGCAGTACTTC. It yields the protein CASSFQQGGFYEQYF.

This clone turned up a few times. The rearrangement links TRBV2 to TRBJ1-5; unclear D gene. Germline loops: CDR1 SNHLY, CDR2 FYNNEI. V lost 3 bases and J 3 bases, leaving 18 bases between the germline ends. The CDR3 sequence is 17 residues long. The CDR3 sequence: CASSDFIDPRINQPQHF. CDR3 coding DNA: TGTGCCAGCAGTGATTTTATAGACCCTAGAATCAATCAGCCCCAGCATTTT.

The J gene is TRBJ2-5, the V gene TRBV6-1; D is undetermined. Germline CDR1 and CDR2: MNHNS and SASEGT. The CDR3 is 13 amino acids. Trimming removed 3 bases from V and 5 bases from J, with 10 bases in between. The DNA for the CDR3 is TGTGCCAGCAGTGACCGACCTGGGGAGACCCAGTACTTC. Its translation: CASSDRPGETQYF.

The chain employs TRBV15 and TRBJ2-7, with no clear D. The V gene's germline CDR1 is LNHNV and CDR2 YYDKDF (reference sequence). The length of the CDR3 is 17 residues. Trimming removed 0 bases from V and 4 bases from J, with 19 bases in between. CDR3 sequence: CATSRDLVRGRPYEQYF. CDR3 coding DNA: TGTGCCACCAGCAGAGATTTAGTACGAGGTCGCCCTTACGAGCAGTACTTC.

The chain uses TRBV29-1 and TRBJ2-5, with 11 bases aligning to TRBD2. V shed 8 bases, J shed 0 bases, and the junction held 8 bases outside the gene matches. This CDR3 region has 15 residues. Germline lookup yields CDR1 SQVTM and CDR2 ANQGSEA. The CDR3 protein is CSIAGTSGNQETQYF. The CDR3 nucleotides are TGCAGCATAGCCGGGACTAGCGGTAACCAAGAGACCCAGTACTTC.

This chain joins TRBV5-5 and TRBJ2-5, with 7 positions matching TRBD2. This CDR3 is 15 amino acids long. The germline CDR1 and CDR2 sequences are SGHKS and YYEKEE (reference sequence). Unmatched junction bases numbered 12, after V lost 5 bases and J lost 5 bases. The CDR3 DNA sequence: TGTGCCAGCAGTTCTCCGAGGGCGGGAGTGGAGACCCAGTACTTC. Translating gives CASSSPRAGVETQYF.

The chain joins TRBV2 to TRBJ1-3; possibly TRBD1 for D (6 bases). V gave up 7 bases and J gave up 0 bases, with 16 bases separating them. The CDR3 has 16 residues. Germline loops: CDR1 SNHLY, CDR2 FYNNEI. DNA for the CDR3: TGTGCCAGCAATTTCAGAGGGGGTCTCTCTGGAAACACCATATATTTT. Amino acid sequence: CASNFRGGLSGNTIYF. The full variable domain, with the rest looked up from reference TRBV2 and TRBJ1-3, is EPEVTQTPSHQVTQMGQEVILRCVPISNHLYFYWYRQILGQKVEFLVSFYNNEISEKSEIFDDQFSVERPDGSNFTLKIRSTKLEDSAMYFCASNFRGGLSGNTIYFGEGSWLTVV.

The chain links TRBV9 to TRBJ2-7; D may be TRBD1 or TRBD2 (5 bases each). CDR3 length: 14 amino acids. Germline CDR1 reads SGDLS; CDR2 reads YYNGEE. V shed 4 bases and J shed 6 bases, with 17 bases lying between them. The CDR3 bases are TGTGCCAGCAGCACCGCCGGGGCCTACGGCGAGCAGTACTTC. As protein: CASSTAGAYGEQYF.

The chain carries TRBV10-3 and TRBJ1-4; D is possibly TRBD1 (6 bases). CDR3 length equals 16 residues. Per germline, CDR1 ENHRY and CDR2 SYGVKD. V was pared by 3 bases and J by 6 bases, with 17 bases between. The CDR3 coding sequence is TGTGCCATCAGTGAAATGGGGGTACAGGGCGATGAAAAACTGTTTTTT. This gives the protein CAISEMGVQGDEKLFF.

This clone was counted only a few times. The rearrangement joins TRBV10-2 to TRBJ2-7, with a possible D match to TRBD1 (6 bases). Per germline, CDR1 WSHSY and CDR2 SAAADI. Trimming took off 6 bases at V and 3 bases at J, with 15 bases between the two ends. This CDR3 region has 14 residues. The CDR3 spells CASSDIGQIYEQYF. CDR3 nucleotides: TGCGCCAGCAGCGATATCGGACAGATCTACGAGCAGTACTTC.

This clone turned up a few times. The CDR3 protein is CASSQWTGGPYEQYF. The CDR3, as DNA: TGTGCCAGCAGCCAATGGACAGGGGGACCCTACGAGCAGTACTTC. The chain is built from TRBV7-2 and TRBJ2-7, with TRBD1 identical over 10 bases. The CDR3 totals 15 residues. J lost 2 bases, V lost 5 bases, and 6 bases had no gene match. Germline assignment: CDR1 SGHTA and CDR2 FQGNSA.

The table lists this clone with a count of one. This chain uses TRBV1 with TRBJ2-1; TRBD1 is the table's D call and was not checked against the DNA. TRBV1 is flagged as a pseudogene. CDR3 length equals 16 residues. CDR3 DNA sequence: TGCACCAGCAGCCAAGCGGCAGCGGGACAGGAGAATGAGCAGTTCTTC. Translated: CTSSQAAAGQENEQFF.

V usage is TRBV6-5 and J usage is TRBJ2-2; tentatively, D is TRBD1 or TRBD2 (5 bases each). V lost 7 bases, J lost 4 bases, and 16 bases lay in between. Germline CDR1 reads MNHEY; CDR2 reads SVGAGI. CDR3 length: 15 residues. CDR3 in DNA: TGTGCCAGCAAACGGGACGGAGGATCCACCGGGGAGCTGTTTTTT. This translates into CASKRDGGSTGELFF.

The J gene is TRBJ2-3, the V gene TRBV2, with D hard to call. The length of the CDR3 is 13 residues. Trimming removed 0 bases at V and 6 bases at J, with 7 bases between. Germline V CDR1 and CDR2: SNHLY, FYNNEI. The CDR3 sequence: CASSEAPRDTQYF. CDR3 nucleotide sequence: TGTGCCAGCAGTGAAGCGCCCAGGGATACGCAGTATTTT.

A remark on this clone: At one boundary the junction diverges from the germline segment, which might be a read error. The chain recombines TRBV19 with TRBJ1-2, with TRBD1 as a possible D gene (5 bases). Germline values: CDR1 LNHDA, CDR2 SQIVND (reference sequence). The CDR3 spans 14 residues. CDR3 DNA sequence: TGTGCCAGTAGTATCGCAGGGCTACACTATGACTACACCTTC. This gives the protein CASSIAGLHYDYTF.

In this sample, this clone turned up once. This sequence joins TRBV7-2 and TRBJ2-3; perhaps D is TRBD1 or TRBD2 (6 bases each). This CDR3 is built from 13 residues. With 5 bases removed from V and 4 bases from J, the gap between germline ends came to 10 bases. From germline, CDR1 is SGHTA and CDR2 FQGNSA. This chain's CDR3 is CASSPGAADTQYF. DNA for the CDR3: TGTGCCAGCAGCCCGGGGGCGGCAGATACGCAGTATTTT.

This clone was seen just once. This sequence joins TRBV19 and TRBJ1-4; 10 bases fit TRBD1. J gave up 3 bases and V 6 bases, and 10 bases lay outside the gene matches. CDR1 and CDR2 from the germline V gene are LNHDA and SQIVND (reference sequence). The CDR3 length is 17 residues. The chain's CDR3 is CASSPGTGVQANEKLFF. The CDR3 DNA reads as TGTGCCAGTAGCCCCGGGACAGGGGTGCAGGCTAATGAAAAACTGTTTTTT.

A few counts support this clone. V is TRBV5-1 and J is TRBJ2-2, with TRBD2 identical over 11 bases. The CDR3 length is 19 residues. Trimming removed 1 base from V and 7 bases from J; junction bases left unmatched: 15. Germline values: CDR1 SGHRS, CDR2 YFSETQ. The CDR3 DNA reads as TGCGCCAGCAGCTTGCCTAGTCAACTAGCGGGGGAAAGCATCGGGGAGCTGTTTTTT. Its translation is CASSLPSQLAGESIGELFF.

The gene calls are TRBV28 and TRBJ1-2; D perhaps matches TRBD1 (5 bases). This CDR3 has 19 residues. V lost 5 bases, J lost 1 base, and 26 bases lay in between. Per the germline V gene, CDR1 is MDHEN and CDR2 is SYDVKM. CDR3 DNA: TGTGCCAGCAGTATTATGGCCGTGGCAGGGTCCCGCCGTAACTATGGCTACACCTTC. Its translation: CASSIMAVAGSRRNYGYTF.

The chain employs TRBV12-5 and TRBJ1-5, with D unclear. V dropped 2 bases and J dropped 8 bases, with 4 bases sitting between them. Germline V lookup: CDR1 LGHNT, CDR2 FRNRAP. CDR3 length: 11 amino acids. CDR3 in DNA: TGTGCTAGTGGTTTGCCAGAGCCCCAGCATTTT. Translated: CASGLPEPQHF.

This clone was recorded a few times. The chain has TRBV7-2 and TRBJ1-5; D gene ambiguous. Germline CDR1 reads SGHTA; CDR2 reads FQGNSA. Deletions cut 5 bases from V and 4 bases from J, with 15 bases between. The CDR3 is made up of 15 amino acids. CDR3 in DNA: TGTGCCAGCAGCCAGAAGCCGCGGACGAATCAGCCCCAGCATTTT. Amino acid sequence: CASSQKPRTNQPQHF.

The CDR3 spells CASSTTSGVHYEQYF. The CDR3, as DNA: TGTGCCAGTAGCACCACTAGCGGGGTTCACTACGAGCAGTACTTC. The V gene is TRBV19, the J gene TRBJ2-7, with 10 bases that match TRBD2. The V segment lost 6 bases and the J segment 3 bases; nucleotides outside the gene matches: 8. CDR1 and CDR2 from the germline V gene are LNHDA and SQIVND (reference sequence). This CDR3 is built from 15 residues.